The present entry profiles one T cell receptor (beta chain) with its context. Antigen specificity is unknown. These data are taken from a study of shared clonotypes between healthy human individuals. Turning to the study itself: Three plates each covered CD4 naive and memory; CD8 naive two, CD8 memory one. Study-level findings and limits: For naive CD4 cells, roughly 5% of clonotypes were shared across a handful of donors.

Trimming left V 0 bases short and J 3 bases short, with 10 bases between. The CDR3 runs 14 residues. CDR1 is SGHNT, CDR2 YYREEE, per germline (reference sequence). Positively selected for CCR7, the CD45RO-negative cells used as naive CD8 cells excluded terminally differentiated effector memory CD45RA+ cells. Measured with immunoSEQ multiplex PCR; TCRdb has only the in-frame clones, and not every one. The data contain fewer than 1 million clones, roughly 96% of them singletons. The clonotype originates from a man aged 30 to 45 in good health. The rearrangement joins TRBV5-4 to TRBJ2-7; D remains ambiguous. Sequenced: naive CD8+ T cells sorted from blood. The CDR3 nucleotides read TGTGCCAGCAGCTTGGTAGGGAATAACTACGAGCAGTACTTC. As protein: CASSLVGNNYEQYF.